The source of this T cell receptor (beta chain) is a study of blood T cell repertoires in COVID-19. Study context: Samples representing acute and convalescent COVID-19 were sourced from the United States, Italy and Spain. From T cells, B-cell-depleted T cells, or PBMCs came the material, which was cDNA or gDNA.

Germline CDR1 reads MDHEN; CDR2 reads SYDVKM. V lost 3 bases to trimming and J lost 8 bases; unmatched junction nucleotides: 13. This CDR3 is built from 17 residues. Per the authors' pipeline: Reference gene primers were amplified, and this amplification served to estimate nucleated cell counts. The assay was immunoSEQ multiplex PCR, and TCRdb's table has in-frame clones only and misses some. The V and J calls and clone size come from that table; D and trimming were worked out from the DNA. The table records about 180,000 clones, about 81% of them present only once. This TCR came from a woman over 75 with COVID-19, enrolled during active disease. The source material was peripheral blood. The chain recombines TRBV28 with TRBJ2-1, with TRBD2 matching 10 bases. For the CDR3, the DNA is TGTGCCAGCAGTTTGATAGGGAGCGGGAGGGCCGGATATGAGCAGTTCTTC. Its protein product is CASSLIGSGRAGYEQFF.